This record covers a single T cell receptor beta chain. Its antigen is still unknown. Participants who had HIV were, without exception, treated in the United States. Trimming shortened V by 5 bases and J by 3 bases, and 18 bases separated the two germline ends. CDR3 size: 15 residues. CDR1 is SGHKS and CDR2 is YYEKEE in the germline V gene (reference sequence). The libraries were made with immunoSEQ v3.0 at survey level. Repertoires were generated with immunoSEQ multiplex PCR, while TCRdb's copy carries only in-frame clones and drops some. Among 25,000 to 30,000 clones listed, more than 85% were seen once. This specimen belongs to a study of long-term antiretroviral therapy in people with HIV. On the study more broadly: It was about a decade before the 2015 immediate-ART recommendation that the earliest samples were taken. Study-wide points: When set beside controls, HIV repertoires had CDR3 length ranges that were narrower. Transplant donor controls retained higher diversity, though diversity increased after ART.

The sample consisted of unsorted PBMCs, taken 3.1 years after starting antiretroviral therapy. The TCR sequence derives from a man aged 18 to 30 with HIV. The rearrangement joins TRBV5-5 to TRBJ2-7; D uncertain. The CDR3 reads CASRLVPGKLYEQYF. CDR3 sequence (DNA): TGTGCCAGCAGGTTAGTTCCCGGAAAACTCTACGAGCAGTACTTC.